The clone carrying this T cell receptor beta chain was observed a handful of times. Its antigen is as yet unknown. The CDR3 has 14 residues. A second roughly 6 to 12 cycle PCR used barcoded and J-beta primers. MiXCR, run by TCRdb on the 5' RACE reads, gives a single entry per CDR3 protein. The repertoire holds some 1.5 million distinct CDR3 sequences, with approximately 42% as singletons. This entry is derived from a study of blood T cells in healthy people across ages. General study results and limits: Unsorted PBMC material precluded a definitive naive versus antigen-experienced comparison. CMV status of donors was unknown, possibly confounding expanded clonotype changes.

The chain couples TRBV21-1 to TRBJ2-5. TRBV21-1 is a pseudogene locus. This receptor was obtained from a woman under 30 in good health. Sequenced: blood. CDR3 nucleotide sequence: TGTGCCAGCAGCAAAGCAGCGTACCAAGAGACCCAGTACTTC. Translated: CASSKAAYQETQYF.